This T cell receptor (beta chain) is from a study of T cell responses to AZD1222 COVID-19 vaccine. Broader study findings: Repertoire sampling was restricted to post-peak T cell response timepoints. Most donors were white British, females outnumbered males, and clonal diversity was possibly underestimated.

Note on this clone: Its antigen is not identified.

The length of the CDR3 is 12 residues. Germline V gene data show CDR1 as DFQATT and CDR2 as SNEGSKA (reference sequence). The germline V and J ends were trimmed by 3 bases and 5 bases, with 11 bases remaining between them. Produced via immunoSEQ multiplex PCR; TCRdb's table is partial and in-frame only. The data hold 90,000 or so clones, with approximately 90% observed a single time. The specimen comprised peripheral blood, sampled on day 0 of AZD1222 vaccination. The receptor was derived from an adult in good health. V usage is TRBV20-1 and J usage is TRBJ2-7; a possible D gene is TRBD1 (6 bases). The DNA for the CDR3 is TGCAGTGCTAGTAACAGGGCGGACGAGCAGTACTTC. Translating gives CSASNRADEQYF.